This TCR beta chain was retrieved from a study of cytomegalovirus exposure and HLA in healthy donors. CDR1 is MNHNS and CDR2 is SASEGT in the germline V gene. Trimming left V 7 bases short and J 0 bases short, with 10 bases between. CDR3 size: 14 residues. Notes on the study in general: When a later analysis compared HLA-associated TCR beta chains with equally common others, the HLA-associated chains turned out to be more clonally expanded and to have lower generation probabilities.

Vbeta (60) and Jbeta (13) primers were used in the PCR. TCRdb's copy holds only in-frame clones and misses some; the assay was immunoSEQ multiplex PCR. Of about 190,000 clones in the sample, 87% were seen once. For this clone: Its antigen remains unknown.

The TCR was taken from a man younger than 40 in good health and CMV-seronegative. The rearrangement uses TRBV6-1 and TRBJ1-5; no reliable D call. Sequences were obtained from PBMCs. The CDR3 loop reads CASNHRNSNQPQHF. The CDR3 DNA sequence: TGTGCCAGCAATCACAGAAATAGCAATCAGCCCCAGCATTTT.